The 8 T cell receptor beta chains below were found in one sample sequenced in a study of CD8+ T cells in alopecia areata. As the sequencing template, cDNA was produced by extracting RNA and reverse transcribing it. Only in-frame clones appear in the TCRdb table, and some are missing; sequencing was by immunoSEQ multiplex PCR. The sample contains some 110,000 clones, approximately 54% of which appear only once. Described treatment: oral pan-JAK inhibitor, 5-10 mg twice daily. The specimen was CD8+ T cells sorted from blood, collected at week 24, from a patient treated with tofacitinib. These receptor sequences come from a human donor with alopecia areata.

In its sample, this clone was seen once. The J gene is TRBJ1-1, the V gene TRBV6-5, with 9 nucleotides matching TRBD1. J was trimmed by 0 bases and V by 4 bases; bases with no gene match: 3. The CDR3 length is 15 residues. Germline CDR1 is MNHEY and CDR2 is SVGAGI. The CDR3 region is CASSSRTGVNTEAFF. The CDR3 DNA sequence: TGTGCCAGCAGTTCCCGGACAGGGGTGAACACTGAAGCTTTCTTT.

The V gene is TRBV7-9, the J gene TRBJ2-5, with unresolved D. CDR3 length equals 14 residues. Germline CDR1 SEHNR, CDR2 FQNEAQ (reference sequence). V lost 4 bases, J lost 1 base, and 10 bases lay in between. CDR3 protein: CASSSYRTQETQYF. CDR3 in DNA: TGTGCCAGCAGCTCTTACAGAACCCAAGAGACCCAGTACTTC.

This rearrangement joins TRBV2 to TRBJ2-1; maybe TRBD2 (6 bases). Trimming stripped 2 bases from V and 0 bases from J, with 14 bases between. CDR1 and CDR2 (germline): SNHLY, FYNNEI. CDR3 size: 17 residues. In DNA form, the CDR3 reads TGTGCCAGCAGTGAAACAGAAGCGCGGGGCTCCTACAATGAGCAGTTCTTC. It translates to CASSETEARGSYNEQFF.

This chain links TRBV7-9 with TRBJ1-2, with 8 positions matching TRBD1. The germline V gene has CDR1 SEHNR and CDR2 FQNEAQ (reference sequence). The CDR3 has 15 amino acids. The V gene end was trimmed by 1 base and the J gene end by 1 base; junction bases not matched to a gene: 2. The CDR3 nucleotides are TGTGCCAGCAGCTTAGGGACAGGGTATAACTATGGCTACACCTTC. It encodes CASSLGTGYNYGYTF. The full variable domain, rest sourced from reference TRBV7-9 and TRBJ1-2, is DTGVSQNPRHKITKRGQNVTFRCDPISEHNRLYWYRQTLGQGPEFLTYFQNEAQLEKSRLLSDRFSAERPKGSFSTLEIQRTEQGDSAMYLCASSLGTGYNYGYTFGSGTRLTVV.

The CDR3 DNA sequence: TGTGCCAGCAGCTTGGGCAGGGGGACTGAAGCTTTCTTT. Its protein product is CASSLGRGTEAFF. V gene TRBV5-4 combines with J gene TRBJ1-1, with 7 bases aligning to TRBD1. CDR1 and CDR2 from the germline V gene are SGHNT and YYREEE (reference sequence). This CDR3 spans 13 amino acids. Trimming at V came to 0 bases and at J to 5 bases, leaving 1 base not matched to a gene.

The gene calls are TRBV5-6 and TRBJ2-4; D might be TRBD1 (7 bases). The CDR3 runs to 17 residues. Germline V lookup: CDR1 SGHDT, CDR2 YYEEEE. Trimming pared 0 bases from V and 8 bases from J, leaving 21 bases between. CDR3 nucleotides: TGTGCCAGCAGCTTGGCCCCGGGAGAGGGGGCCGGGGACATTCAGTACTTC. Its protein is CASSLAPGEGAGDIQYF.

The chain carries TRBV5-6 and TRBJ2-7, with 8 bases matching TRBD1. The CDR3 runs to 15 residues. With 3 bases clipped from V and 0 bases from J, the junction kept 5 bases outside the gene matches. CDR1 is SGHDT and CDR2 is YYEEEE in the germline V gene. CDR3 sequence reads: CASSSRTGSSYEQYF. The CDR3 DNA sequence: TGTGCCAGCAGCTCGCGGACAGGGAGCTCCTACGAGCAGTACTTC.

V and J are TRBV14 and TRBJ2-1; D is unclear. Germline V gene data show CDR1 as SGHDN and CDR2 as FVKESK. The CDR3 covers 15 residues. The V end was cut by 5 bases, the J end by 3 bases, with 14 bases between. This CDR3 is CASSVRMRYYNEQFF. CDR3 DNA: TGTGCCAGCAGCGTTCGTATGCGGTACTACAATGAGCAGTTCTTC.